This entry lists 30 T cell receptor beta chains sequenced from one sample in a study of PD-L1 blockade in urothelial cancer. The method was immunoSEQ multiplex PCR; TCRdb's version includes in-frame clones alone and lacks a portion of them. The sample records some 57,000 clones, approximately 80% being singletons. Time point: pretreatment peripheral blood. Sequenced here: PBMCs, sampled around atezolizumab (anti-PD-L1) treatment. The origin of the receptors is a man in his forties or fifties with urothelial cancer.

J is TRBJ1-3 and V is TRBV7-6, with D perhaps matching TRBD1 (6 bases). The CDR3 has 18 amino acids. Trimming left V 1 base short and J 4 bases short, with 20 bases between. CDR1 and CDR2 from the germline V gene are SGHVS and FNYEAQ. Written as DNA, the CDR3 is TGTGCCAGCAGCTTAGGGGCGCAGGGGCTCTCTGTGGGAAACACCATATATTTT. Translated: CASSLGAQGLSVGNTIYF.

The genes are TRBV29-1 and TRBJ2-2; the match to TRBD2 covers 7 bases. The J segment lost 1 base and the V segment lost 8 bases, leaving 10 bases of the junction unmatched. Germline V gives CDR1 SQVTM, CDR2 ANQGSEA. The CDR3 runs 15 residues. CDR3 DNA sequence: TGCAGCCCTCCCTTCCCGGGAGGGAACACCGGGGAGCTGTTTTTT. It translates to CSPPFPGGNTGELFF.

The genes are TRBV5-1 and TRBJ2-5; 7 nucleotides line up with TRBD2. V lost 1 base, J lost 2 bases, and 8 bases stayed unmatched. The CDR3 length is 16 residues. In germline, CDR1 is SGHRS, CDR2 YFSETQ. CDR3 in DNA: TGCGCCAGCAGCTTGTTCTCTAGCGGCCTTCAAGAGACCCAGTACTTC. The encoded protein is CASSLFSSGLQETQYF.

The rearrangement links TRBV10-3 to TRBJ1-4; tentative D call: TRBD1 (5 bases). The CDR3 sequence is 15 residues long. Germline CDR1 and CDR2: ENHRY and SYGVKD. V was clipped by 0 bases and J by 8 bases, with 13 bases between them. The chain's CDR3 is CAISESGQGGEKLFF. Here the CDR3 DNA reads TGTGCCATCAGTGAGTCTGGTCAGGGAGGAGAAAAACTGTTTTTT.

The chain recombines TRBV11-2 with TRBJ2-7, with a weak D call TRBD2 (5 bases). The V end was cut by 1 base, the J end by 2 bases, with 15 bases between. Germline CDR1 is SGHAT and CDR2 is FQNNGV. This CDR3 contains 16 residues. The CDR3 region has the DNA TGTGCCAGCAGCTTAGGCCCGTTTGGGAGCACCTACGAGCAGTACTTC. This sequence encodes CASSLGPFGSTYEQYF.

V is TRBV5-1 and J is TRBJ1-3, with a possible D match to TRBD1 (5 bases). The CDR3 spans 14 residues. The V end lost 4 bases, the J end lost 0 bases, and 8 bases lay between the germline ends. Germline assignment: CDR1 SGHRS and CDR2 YFSETQ. The CDR3 region has the DNA TGCGCCAGCAGCCCGGGACTCTCTGGAAACACCATATATTTT. Translating gives CASSPGLSGNTIYF. The complete variable domain, with remaining parts taken from reference TRBV5-1 and TRBJ1-3, reads KAGVTQTPRYLIKTRGQQVTLSCSPISGHRSVSWYQQTPGQGLQFLFEYFSETQRNKGNFPGRFSGRQFSNSRSEMNVSTLELGDSALYLCASSPGLSGNTIYFGEGSWLTVV.

V and J are TRBV6-5 and TRBJ1-1; D is ambiguous. V lost 2 bases to trimming and J lost 4 bases, with 8 bases between them. The CDR3 extends over 13 amino acids. Per the germline V gene, CDR1 is MNHEY and CDR2 is SVGAGI. The DNA of the CDR3 is TGTGCCAGCAGTTACGTAGGCGGCACTGAAGCTTTCTTT. Its translation is CASSYVGGTEAFF.

The V call is TRBV7-9, the J call TRBJ2-3; D is perhaps TRBD1 (6 bases). Between the trimmed V and J ends, which lost 6 bases and 0 bases, there was a span of 10 bases. The CDR3 totals 14 residues. CDR1 is SEHNR, CDR2 FQNEAQ, per germline (reference sequence). The CDR3 DNA reads as TGTGCCAGCAGGCCTCAGGGGAGCACAGATACGCAGTATTTT. Protein: CASRPQGSTDTQYF. Together with reference TRBV7-9 and TRBJ2-3, the CDR3 gives the full variable domain: DTGVSQNPRHKITKRGQNVTFRCDPISEHNRLYWYRQTLGQGPEFLTYFQNEAQLEKSRLLSDRFSAERPKGSFSTLEIQRTEQGDSAMYLCASRPQGSTDTQYFGPGTRLTVL.

The J gene is TRBJ2-7, the V gene TRBV27; D is perhaps TRBD2 (6 bases). Germline CDR1 is MNHEY and CDR2 is SMNVEV (reference sequence). V was clipped by 3 bases and J by 0 bases, with 9 bases between them. The CDR3 has 14 amino acids. The CDR3 sequence: CASSFRDSSYEQYF. The CDR3 bases are TGTGCCAGCAGTTTCAGGGACTCCTCCTACGAGCAGTACTTC.

V and J are TRBV12-5 and TRBJ1-5; possibly TRBD1 for D (6 bases). CDR1 and CDR2 from the germline V gene are LGHNT and FRNRAP. This CDR3 has 14 residues. V gave up 8 bases and J gave up 6 bases, with 17 bases separating them. The CDR3 here is CASRSAGASQPQHF. The CDR3 bases are TGTGCTAGTCGCTCGGCAGGGGCCAGTCAGCCCCAGCATTTT.

The CDR3 region has the DNA TGTGCCAGCAGCCCCGGGACAGGGAACACCGGGGAGCTGTTTTTT. Its translation is CASSPGTGNTGELFF. The gene calls are TRBV7-9 and TRBJ2-2; 8 bases are shared with TRBD1. Per the germline V gene, CDR1 is SEHNR and CDR2 is FQNEAQ (reference sequence). The ends lost 5 bases at V and 1 base at J; junction bases unmatched: 3. This CDR3 has 15 amino acids.

This clone has a single count. CDR3 coding DNA: TGCGCCAGCAGCCAAGTACCCCAGGGTTCAGATACGCAGTATTTT. It translates to CASSQVPQGSDTQYF. This chain links TRBV4-1 with TRBJ2-3; a weak D match, TRBD1 (5 bases). V shed 1 base and J shed 4 bases, with 12 bases lying between them. This CDR3 contains 15 residues. Germline CDR1 MGHRA, CDR2 YSYEKL.

The chain has TRBV7-9 and TRBJ2-7, with unresolved D. Germline V CDR1 and CDR2: SEHNR, FQNEAQ (reference sequence). V lost 3 bases, J lost 3 bases, and 6 bases lay in between. The CDR3 sequence is 12 residues long. CDR3 nucleotide sequence: TGTGCCAGCAGCTTCCAACACTACGAGCAGTACTTC. This encodes CASSFQHYEQYF.

V gene TRBV6-5 combines with J gene TRBJ1-4; a weak D match, TRBD1 (5 bases). The V gene's germline CDR1 is MNHEY and CDR2 SVGAGI. Trimming cost V 0 bases and J 7 bases, with 15 bases left between them. The length of the CDR3 is 16 residues. This CDR3 reads CASSYSVLGRGEKLFF. The CDR3 DNA sequence: TGTGCCAGCAGTTACTCGGTTCTGGGGCGGGGTGAAAAACTGTTTTTT.

CDR3 region: CASSQDHPGRGLLHEQYF. In DNA form, the CDR3 reads TGTGCCAGCAGCCAAGATCACCCTGGTAGGGGACTGTTACACGAGCAGTACTTC. The chain combines TRBV14 with TRBJ2-7; perhaps TRBD2 as D (6 bases). This CDR3 contains 18 residues. Trimming pared 0 bases from V and 5 bases from J, leaving 23 bases between. The germline V gene encodes CDR1 SGHDN and CDR2 FVKESK.

The chain employs TRBV6-1 and TRBJ1-5; 11 nucleotides line up with TRBD1. In germline, CDR1 is MNHNS, CDR2 SASEGT. V was clipped by 3 bases and J by 5 bases; unmatched bases: 3. This CDR3 is 15 amino acids long. CDR3 residues: CASSEGTGGYQPQHF. The CDR3 DNA sequence: TGTGCCAGCAGTGAGGGGACAGGGGGTTATCAGCCCCAGCATTTT.

In this sample, this clone turned up a few times. The gene calls are TRBV7-6 and TRBJ2-7; TRBD1 matches at 7 bases. This CDR3 has 13 amino acids. Germline CDR1 is SGHVS and CDR2 is FNYEAQ. Unmatched junction bases numbered 8, after V lost 7 bases and J lost 5 bases. The CDR3 bases are TGTGCCAGCAAAGGGGGCGCCGGCGACGAGCAGTACTTC. Protein product: CASKGGAGDEQYF.

This chain links TRBV7-9 with TRBJ1-4; 7 bases line up with TRBD1. Germline V gene data show CDR1 as SEHNR and CDR2 as FQNEAQ (reference sequence). V was clipped by 3 bases and J by 2 bases; unmatched bases: 3. The CDR3 runs to 15 residues. CDR3 protein: CASSFRQGTNEKLFF. The CDR3 DNA is TGTGCCAGCAGCTTTAGACAGGGTACTAATGAAAAACTGTTTTTT.

The chain employs TRBV30 and TRBJ1-2, with 9 bases matching TRBD1. CDR1 and CDR2 (germline): GTSNPN, SVGIG (reference sequence). The trim removed 3 bases at V and 1 base at J, leaving 0 bases unmatched. The CDR3 runs 13 residues. The CDR3: CAWRGQGNYGYTF. CDR3 coding DNA: TGTGCCTGGAGGGGACAGGGTAACTATGGCTACACCTTC. Supplemented by reference TRBV30 and TRBJ1-2, the full variable domain reads SQTIHQWPATLVQPVGSPLSLECTVEGTSNPNLYWYRQAAGRGLQLLFYSVGIGQISSEVPQNLSASRPQDRQFILSSKKLLLSDSGFYLCAWRGQGNYGYTFGSGTRLTVV.

The chain uses TRBV9 and TRBJ1-3, with D possibly being TRBD1 (5 bases). The CDR3 consists of 18 residues. CDR1 and CDR2 from the germline V gene are SGDLS and YYNGEE. Trimming removed 4 bases at V and 4 bases at J, with 24 bases between. CDR3 in amino acids: CASSPQVLGGTPGNTIYF. Here the CDR3 DNA reads TGTGCCAGCAGCCCTCAAGTTCTGGGGGGGACCCCCGGAAACACCATATATTTT.

The rearrangement joins TRBV18 to TRBJ2-7, with 10 nucleotides matching TRBD2. The CDR3 runs 14 residues. Germline values: CDR1 KGHSH, CDR2 LQKENI. V gave up 3 bases and J gave up 3 bases; unmatched junction bases: 2. This CDR3 reads CASSPGLANYEQYF. CDR3 DNA: TGTGCCAGCTCACCGGGACTAGCGAACTACGAGCAGTACTTC.

The rearrangement joins TRBV5-1 to TRBJ2-2; D is perhaps TRBD1 (6 bases). V shed 3 bases and J shed 2 bases, with 14 bases lying between them. In germline, CDR1 is SGHRS, CDR2 YFSETQ. The CDR3 is 16 residues long. CDR3 in amino acids: CASSWTVLSNTGELFF. The CDR3 DNA follows: TGCGCCAGCAGCTGGACAGTACTGTCTAACACCGGGGAGCTGTTTTTT.

The table lists this clone with a few counts. The genes are TRBV9 and TRBJ2-2; no definite D call. Germline V gives CDR1 SGDLS, CDR2 YYNGEE. Trimming pared 3 bases from V and 2 bases from J, leaving 14 bases between. There are 16 residues in the CDR3. The CDR3 nucleotides read TGTGCCAGCAGCGCAGTGGATGGGCCCAACACCGGGGAGCTGTTTTTT. Translating it yields CASSAVDGPNTGELFF.

The chain recombines TRBV4-3 with TRBJ1-1; 10 positions match TRBD1. The CDR3 covers 15 residues. Per the germline V gene, CDR1 is LGHNA and CDR2 is YSLEER. Germline trimming cut 5 bases from V and 5 bases from J; bases unmatched to any gene: 8. The CDR3 loop reads CASSTRQGAKTEAFF. DNA of the CDR3: TGCGCCAGCAGCACCCGACAGGGGGCAAAAACTGAAGCTTTCTTT.

The chain uses TRBV5-6 and TRBJ2-1; TRBD1 aligns across 9 bases. Unmatched junction bases numbered 4, after V lost 3 bases and J lost 6 bases. This CDR3 has 14 residues. Per the germline V gene, CDR1 is SGHDT and CDR2 is YYEEEE. CDR3 protein: CASSSQGAGNEQFF. The CDR3 nucleotides are TGTGCCAGCAGCTCACAGGGGGCTGGCAATGAGCAGTTCTTC.

Written as DNA, the CDR3 is TGTGCCAGCAGCTTGGGTAGCGGGACCGAGCAGTACTTC. Encoded protein: CASSLGSGTEQYF. This rearrangement joins TRBV7-6 to TRBJ2-7; 8 bases are shared with TRBD2. With V trimmed by 3 bases and J by 6 bases, 4 bases remained unmatched. CDR3 length: 13 residues. CDR1 is SGHVS, CDR2 FNYEAQ, per germline.

This chain joins TRBV9 and TRBJ1-2, with TRBD1 as a possible D gene (5 bases). The CDR3 covers 15 residues. Germline CDR1 and CDR2: SGDLS and YYNGEE. V was pared by 0 bases and J by 4 bases, with 13 bases between. CDR3 residues: CASSVVSGRGYGYTF. In nucleotides, the CDR3 is TGTGCCAGCAGCGTAGTTTCGGGGAGGGGCTATGGCTACACCTTC.

The chain carries TRBV7-9 and TRBJ2-1; D unresolved. The CDR3 is made up of 14 amino acids. Germline CDR1 reads SEHNR; CDR2 reads FQNEAQ (reference sequence). Trimming removed 0 bases from V and 5 bases from J, with 8 bases in between. CDR3 region: CASSLAIRDNEQFF. The CDR3, as DNA: TGTGCCAGCAGCTTAGCGATCCGGGACAATGAGCAGTTCTTC.

This chain links TRBV15 with TRBJ1-4; possible D gene TRBD1, 6 bases. The CDR3 length is 16 residues. The V end was cut by 5 bases, the J end by 0 bases, with 13 bases between. The V gene's germline CDR1 is LNHNV and CDR2 YYDKDF (reference sequence). The DNA for the CDR3 is TGTGCCACCAGCGTAGACAGGCCCGCAACTAATGAAAAACTGTTTTTT. This codes for CATSVDRPATNEKLFF.

This chain joins TRBV11-1 and TRBJ2-5; D is ambiguous. Looked up from germline, CDR1 is SGHAT and CDR2 is FQDESV (reference sequence). The CDR3 spans 13 residues. Trimming stripped 4 bases from V and 4 bases from J, with 10 bases between. CDR3 in amino acids: CASSSPLRETQYF. CDR3 sequence (DNA): TGTGCCAGCAGCTCCCCCCTTCGAGAGACCCAGTACTTC.